The count of the clone carrying this TCR beta chain is one. Its antigen is not known. This CDR3 comprises 14 residues. In germline, CDR1 is MNHEY, CDR2 SVGEGT. The V end lost 1 base, the J end lost 0 bases, and 4 bases lay between the germline ends. The data derive from a study of T-cell memory formation after mild COVID-19. Study-level results: Contracting CD4+ clones were located mainly in CM and EM, and CD8+ clones in EMRA. Clones shrinking between day 15 and 85 showed a balanced CD4/CD8 split, and those that grew later tilted toward CD4+.

Amplification by 5'RACE using constant-segment primers produced TCR alpha and TCR beta cDNA libraries that carried sample barcodes and UMIs. TCRdb processed the 5' RACE reads anew with MiXCR; each CDR3 protein has one entry. Of about 350,000 distinct CDR3 sequences listed, roughly 20% are singletons. The sample taken for sequencing was PBMCs or a T cell subset sorted from them (not recorded which). The chain links TRBV6-2 or TRBV6-3 to TRBJ2-1; D not resolved. This sequence was found in a man aged 18 to 30 who had mild COVID-19 (a few samples of this study predate the infection). Cell type and time point are not known. In nucleotides, the CDR3 is TGTGCCAGCAGTTACTTCAGCTCCTACAATGAGCAGTTCTTC. This sequence encodes CASSYFSSYNEQFF.